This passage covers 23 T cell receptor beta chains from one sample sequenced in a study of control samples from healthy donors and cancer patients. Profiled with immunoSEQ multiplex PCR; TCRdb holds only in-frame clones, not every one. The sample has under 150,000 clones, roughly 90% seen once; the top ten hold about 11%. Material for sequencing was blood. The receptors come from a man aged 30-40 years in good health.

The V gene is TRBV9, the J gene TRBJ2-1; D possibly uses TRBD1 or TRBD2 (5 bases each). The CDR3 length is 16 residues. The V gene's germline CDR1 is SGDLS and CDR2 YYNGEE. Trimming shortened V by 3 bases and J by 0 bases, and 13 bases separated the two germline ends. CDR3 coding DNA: TGTGCCAGCAGCGGCGGCGGTGGGGGCTCCTACAATGAGCAGTTCTTC. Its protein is CASSGGGGGSYNEQFF.

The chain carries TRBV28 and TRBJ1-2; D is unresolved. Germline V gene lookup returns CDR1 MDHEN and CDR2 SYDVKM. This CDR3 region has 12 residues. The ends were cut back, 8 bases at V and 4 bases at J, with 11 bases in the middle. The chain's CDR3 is CASRGFSYGYTF. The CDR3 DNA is TGTGCCAGCCGAGGGTTTTCCTATGGCTACACCTTC.

DNA for the CDR3: TGCGCCAGCAGCGACCGGACAGGGGGCGCGAGCACAGATACGCAGTATTTT. This codes for CASSDRTGGASTDTQYF. This chain connects TRBV4-1 to TRBJ2-3, with 11 bases identical to TRBD1. This CDR3 has 17 residues. Germline CDR1 MGHRA, CDR2 YSYEKL. J gave up 0 bases and V 5 bases, and 7 bases lay outside the gene matches.

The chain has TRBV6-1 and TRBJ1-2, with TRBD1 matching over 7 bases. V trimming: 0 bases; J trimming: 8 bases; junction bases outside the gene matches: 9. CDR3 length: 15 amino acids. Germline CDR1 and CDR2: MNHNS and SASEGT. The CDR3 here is CASSEAPTGSGGYTF. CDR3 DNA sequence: TGTGCCAGCAGTGAAGCTCCGACAGGGTCAGGCGGCTACACCTTC.

CDR3 DNA sequence: TGTGCCAGCAGTGAAGTCGCGACGCCCACAGGGCAGTACTTC. Translated, it gives CASSEVATPTGQYF. V is TRBV2 and J is TRBJ2-7; maybe TRBD1 (5 bases). The CDR3 spans 14 residues. V lost 1 base and J lost 9, with 16 bases in between. Germline CDR1 and CDR2: SNHLY and FYNNEI.

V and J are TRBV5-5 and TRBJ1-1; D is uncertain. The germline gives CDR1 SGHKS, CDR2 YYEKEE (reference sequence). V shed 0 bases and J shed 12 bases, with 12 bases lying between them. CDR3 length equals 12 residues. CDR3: CASSLVSRESFF. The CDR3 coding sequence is TGTGCCAGCAGCTTGGTTTCTCGTGAGTCTTTCTTT.

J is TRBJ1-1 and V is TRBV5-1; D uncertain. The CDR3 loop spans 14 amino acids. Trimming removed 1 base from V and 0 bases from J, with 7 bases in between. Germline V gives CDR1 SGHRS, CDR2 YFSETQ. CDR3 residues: CASSLLTVNTEAFF. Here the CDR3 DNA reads TGCGCCAGCAGCTTGTTGACGGTGAACACTGAAGCTTTCTTT.

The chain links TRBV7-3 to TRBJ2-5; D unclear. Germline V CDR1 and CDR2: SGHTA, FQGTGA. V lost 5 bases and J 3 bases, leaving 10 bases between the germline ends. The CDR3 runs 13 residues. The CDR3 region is CASSPSSKETQYF. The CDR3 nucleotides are TGTGCCAGCAGCCCGAGTTCTAAAGAGACCCAGTACTTC. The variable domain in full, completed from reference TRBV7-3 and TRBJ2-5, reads GAGVSQTPSNKVTEKGKYVELRCDPISGHTALYWYRQSLGQGPEFLIYFQGTGAADDSGLPNDRFFAVRPEGSVSTLKIQRTERGDSAVYLCASSPSSKETQYFGPGTRLLVL.

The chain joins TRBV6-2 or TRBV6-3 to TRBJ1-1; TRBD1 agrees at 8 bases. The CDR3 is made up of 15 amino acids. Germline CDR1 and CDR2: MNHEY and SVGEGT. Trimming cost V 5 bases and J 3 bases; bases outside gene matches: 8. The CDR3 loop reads CASSNDRGLDTEAFF. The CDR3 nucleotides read TGTGCCAGCAGTAACGACAGGGGTTTGGACACTGAAGCTTTCTTT.

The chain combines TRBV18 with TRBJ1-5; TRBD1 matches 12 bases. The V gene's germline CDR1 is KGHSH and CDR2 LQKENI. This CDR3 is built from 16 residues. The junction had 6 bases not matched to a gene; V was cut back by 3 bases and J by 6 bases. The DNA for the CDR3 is TGTGCCAGCTCACCGACCGGGACAGGGGGCTTTCAGCCCCAGCATTTT. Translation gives CASSPTGTGGFQPQHF.

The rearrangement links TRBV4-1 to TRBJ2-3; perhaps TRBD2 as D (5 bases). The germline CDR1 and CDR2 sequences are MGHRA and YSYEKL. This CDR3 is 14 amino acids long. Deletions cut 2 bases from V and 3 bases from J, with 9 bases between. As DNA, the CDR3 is TGCGCCAGCAGCCAACGGACGGGAACAGATACGCAGTATTTT. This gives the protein CASSQRTGTDTQYF.

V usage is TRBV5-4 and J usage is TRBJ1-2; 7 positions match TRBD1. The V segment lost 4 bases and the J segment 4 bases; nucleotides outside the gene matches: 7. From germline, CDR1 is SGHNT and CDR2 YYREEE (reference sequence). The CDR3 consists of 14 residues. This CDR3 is CASSRTGQAYGYTF. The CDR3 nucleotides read TGTGCCAGCAGCCGCACCGGACAGGCCTATGGCTACACCTTC.

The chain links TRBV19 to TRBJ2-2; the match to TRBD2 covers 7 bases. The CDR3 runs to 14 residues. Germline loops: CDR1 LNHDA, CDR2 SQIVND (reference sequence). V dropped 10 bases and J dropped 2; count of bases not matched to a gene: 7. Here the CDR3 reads CATRPSGNTGELFF. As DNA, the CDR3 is TGTGCCACCAGACCTAGCGGCAACACCGGGGAGCTGTTTTTT.

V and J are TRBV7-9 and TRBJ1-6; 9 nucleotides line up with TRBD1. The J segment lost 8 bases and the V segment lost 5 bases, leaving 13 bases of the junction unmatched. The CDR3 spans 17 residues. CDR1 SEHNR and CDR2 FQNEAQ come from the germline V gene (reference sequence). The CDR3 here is CASSPGTGRGRDSPLHF. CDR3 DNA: TGTGCCAGCAGCCCAGGGACAGGGAGGGGACGGGATTCACCCCTCCACTTT.

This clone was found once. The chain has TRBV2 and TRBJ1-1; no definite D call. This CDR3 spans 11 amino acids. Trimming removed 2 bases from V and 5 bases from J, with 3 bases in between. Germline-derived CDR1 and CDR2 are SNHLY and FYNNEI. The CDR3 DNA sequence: TGTGCCAGCAGTGAAATTACTGAAGCTTTCTTT. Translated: CASSEITEAFF.

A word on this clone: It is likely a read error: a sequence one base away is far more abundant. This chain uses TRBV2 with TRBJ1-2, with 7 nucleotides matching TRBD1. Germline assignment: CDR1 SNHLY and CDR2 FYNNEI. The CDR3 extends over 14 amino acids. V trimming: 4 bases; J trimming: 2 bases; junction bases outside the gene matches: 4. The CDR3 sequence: CASSAETGNYGYTF. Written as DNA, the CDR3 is TGTGCCAGCAGTGCCGAGACAGGGAACTATGGCTACACCTTC.

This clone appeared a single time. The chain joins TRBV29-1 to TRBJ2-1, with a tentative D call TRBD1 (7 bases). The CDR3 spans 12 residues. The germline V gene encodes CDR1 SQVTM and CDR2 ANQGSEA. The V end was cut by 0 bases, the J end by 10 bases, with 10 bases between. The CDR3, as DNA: TGCAGCGTTGAAGAGACAGGGAGGGAGCAGTTCTTC. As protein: CSVEETGREQFF.

This CDR3 is CAVSSGTGTQYF. CDR3 coding DNA: TGTGCCGTATCTAGCGGGACGGGGACCCAGTACTTC. J is TRBJ2-5 and V is TRBV2; the match to TRBD2 covers 9 bases. Germline V gives CDR1 SNHLY, CDR2 FYNNEI. CDR3 length equals 12 residues. The J segment lost 7 bases and the V segment lost 11 bases, leaving 8 bases of the junction unmatched.

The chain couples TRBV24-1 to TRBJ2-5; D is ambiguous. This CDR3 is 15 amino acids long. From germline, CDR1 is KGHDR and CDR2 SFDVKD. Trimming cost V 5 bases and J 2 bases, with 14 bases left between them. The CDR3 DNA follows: TGTGCCACCAGTGTGGCAGGACCACTACAAGAGACCCAGTACTTC. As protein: CATSVAGPLQETQYF.

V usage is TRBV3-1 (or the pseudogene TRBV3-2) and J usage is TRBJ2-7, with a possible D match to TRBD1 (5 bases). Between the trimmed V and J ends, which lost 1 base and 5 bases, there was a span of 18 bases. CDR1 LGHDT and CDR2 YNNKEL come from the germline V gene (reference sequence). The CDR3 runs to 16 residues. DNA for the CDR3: TGTGCCAGCAGCCAAGGAGGACGGTCAAGGGGCCACGAGCAGTACTTC. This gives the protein CASSQGGRSRGHEQYF.

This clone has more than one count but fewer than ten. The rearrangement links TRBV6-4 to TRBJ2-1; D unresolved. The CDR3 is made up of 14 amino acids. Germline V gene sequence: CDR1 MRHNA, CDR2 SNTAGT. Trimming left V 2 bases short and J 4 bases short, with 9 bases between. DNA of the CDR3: TGTGCCAGCAGTGACGGGGTGGGATACAATGAGCAGTTCTTC. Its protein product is CASSDGVGYNEQFF.

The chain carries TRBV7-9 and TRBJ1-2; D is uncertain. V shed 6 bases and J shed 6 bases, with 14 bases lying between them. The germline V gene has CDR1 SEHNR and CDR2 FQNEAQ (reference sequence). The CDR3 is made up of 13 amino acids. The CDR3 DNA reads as TGTGCCAGCAGGTTGAAGGACGGGCATGGCTACACCTTC. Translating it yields CASRLKDGHGYTF.

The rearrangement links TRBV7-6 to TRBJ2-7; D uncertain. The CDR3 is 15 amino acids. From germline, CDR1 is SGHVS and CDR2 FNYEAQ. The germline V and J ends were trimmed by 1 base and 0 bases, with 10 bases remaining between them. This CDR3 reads CASSLGAGSSYEQYF. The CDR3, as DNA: TGTGCCAGCAGCTTAGGGGCAGGTAGCTCCTACGAGCAGTACTTC.